The next 9 T cell receptor beta chains were all read from a single sample in a study of cytomegalovirus exposure and HLA in healthy donors. PCR primers comprised 60 Vbeta and 13 Jbeta primers. Using immunoSEQ multiplex PCR, the repertoire was profiled, and TCRdb retains in-frame clones only, with some absent. The sample contains 100,000 to 150,000 clones, 77% of which appear only once. Sequenced: PBMCs. The receptors come from a woman aged 55-70 years in good health and CMV-seronegative.

This sequence joins TRBV6-1 and TRBJ2-5, with 9 bases fitting TRBD1. Trimming cost V 7 bases and J 4 bases; bases outside gene matches: 10. The CDR3 totals 15 residues. Germline CDR1 MNHNS, CDR2 SASEGT. CDR3 in DNA: TGTGCCAGCACTAGACAGGGGGGTTTGAGAGAGACCCAGTACTTC. Residues: CASTRQGGLRETQYF.

This clone was seen a single time. The chain recombines TRBV19 with TRBJ1-2, with D tentatively TRBD1 (5 bases). V was cut by 3 bases and J by 0 bases, with 11 bases left in between. The CDR3 covers 15 residues. The V gene's germline CDR1 is LNHDA and CDR2 SQIVND (reference sequence). The CDR3 is CASSMGNRPNYGYTF. The CDR3 DNA reads TGTGCCAGTAGTATGGGGAACAGGCCTAACTATGGCTACACCTTC. The full variable domain, with the rest looked up from reference TRBV19 and TRBJ1-2, is DGGITQSPKYLFRKEGQNVTLSCEQNLNHDAMYWYRQDPGQGLRLIYYSQIVNDFQKGDIAEGYSVSREKKESFPLTVTSAQKNPTAFYLCASSMGNRPNYGYTFGSGTRLTVV.

This rearrangement joins TRBV18 to TRBJ2-7, with TRBD1 as a possible D gene (6 bases). Germline CDR1 reads KGHSH; CDR2 reads LQKENI. The CDR3 loop spans 15 amino acids. Trimming removed 0 bases at V and 7 bases at J, with 16 bases between. The CDR3 reads CASSPPTGIQREQYF. In DNA, the CDR3 is TGTGCCAGCTCACCACCCACAGGGATCCAGAGGGAGCAGTACTTC. The full variable domain, rest sourced from reference TRBV18 and TRBJ2-7, is NAGVMQNPRHLVRRRGQEARLRCSPMKGHSHVYWYRQLPEEGLKFMVYLQKENIIDESGMPKERFSAEFPKEGPSILRIQQVVRGDSAAYFCASSPPTGIQREQYFGPGTRLTVT.

V usage is TRBV27 and J usage is TRBJ1-2; maybe TRBD1 (5 bases). CDR3 length: 15 amino acids. Germline lookup yields CDR1 MNHEY and CDR2 SMNVEV (reference sequence). Trimming took 2 bases from V and 3 from J, leaving 13 bases between them. CDR3 nucleotide sequence: TGTGCCAGCAGTTTACGGGGGGTAAAGGACTATGGCTACACCTTC. Its translation is CASSLRGVKDYGYTF.

This clone was recorded only once. The chain joins TRBV27 to TRBJ2-1; a possible D gene is TRBD2 (5 bases). Germline values: CDR1 MNHEY, CDR2 SMNVEV (reference sequence). V lost 5 bases, J lost 0 bases, and 17 bases lay in between. This CDR3 is built from 17 residues. CDR3 residues: CASSRVLGLSSYNEQFF. Here the CDR3 DNA reads TGTGCCAGCAGTAGGGTTTTAGGACTGAGCTCCTACAATGAGCAGTTCTTC.

This chain links TRBV5-6 with TRBJ1-6; TRBD1 is a possible D gene (5 bases). Germline V CDR1 and CDR2: SGHDT, YYEEEE. The CDR3 is 15 residues long. Trimming shortened V by 0 bases and J by 8 bases, and 12 bases separated the two germline ends. The CDR3 loop reads CASSLGQGGYSPLHF. DNA of the CDR3: TGTGCCAGCAGCTTGGGTCAGGGAGGTTATTCACCCCTCCACTTT.

The chain joins TRBV29-1 to TRBJ2-1, with 11 bases lining up with TRBD2. The V segment lost 5 bases and the J segment 7 bases; nucleotides outside the gene matches: 13. CDR3 length: 16 residues. CDR1 is SQVTM, CDR2 ANQGSEA, per germline. DNA for the CDR3: TGCAGCGTTCAAGCCTTAGCGGGGGGGCCAGGAAATGAGCAGTTCTTC. Protein product: CSVQALAGGPGNEQFF.

This chain joins TRBV5-1 and TRBJ2-1; 11 bases fit TRBD2. Per germline, CDR1 SGHRS and CDR2 YFSETQ. J was trimmed by 0 bases and V by 4 bases; bases with no gene match: 12. This CDR3 is built from 19 residues. The CDR3 loop is CASSNRPPGLAVSYNEQFF. The CDR3 nucleotides read TGCGCCAGCAGCAACAGACCTCCGGGACTAGCGGTCTCCTACAATGAGCAGTTCTTC.

V gene TRBV5-4 combines with J gene TRBJ2-7; weak D call: TRBD2 (6 bases). The CDR3 has 15 amino acids. V lost 4 bases to trimming and J lost 3 bases, with 17 bases between them. Germline lookup yields CDR1 SGHNT and CDR2 YYREEE (reference sequence). The CDR3 sequence is CASSPPGGLIYEQYF. The CDR3 coding sequence is TGTGCCAGCAGCCCACCCGGGGGTTTGATCTACGAGCAGTACTTC.